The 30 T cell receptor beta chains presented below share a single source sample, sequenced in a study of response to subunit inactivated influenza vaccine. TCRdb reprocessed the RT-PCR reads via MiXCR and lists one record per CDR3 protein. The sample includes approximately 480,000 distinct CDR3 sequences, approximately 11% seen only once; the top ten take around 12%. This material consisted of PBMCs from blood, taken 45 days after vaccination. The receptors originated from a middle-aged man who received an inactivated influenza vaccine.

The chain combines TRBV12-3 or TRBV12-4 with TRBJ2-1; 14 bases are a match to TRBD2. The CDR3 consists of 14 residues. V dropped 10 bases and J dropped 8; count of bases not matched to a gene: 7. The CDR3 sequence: CATRLAGGPDEQFF. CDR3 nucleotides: TGTGCCACCCGACTAGCGGGGGGGCCAGATGAGCAGTTCTTC.

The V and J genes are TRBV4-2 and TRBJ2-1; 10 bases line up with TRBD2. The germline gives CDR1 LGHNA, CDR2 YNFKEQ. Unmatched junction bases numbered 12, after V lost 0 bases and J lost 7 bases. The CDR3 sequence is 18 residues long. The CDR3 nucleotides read TGTGCCAGCAGCCAAGACCAGTGGCTAGCGGGAGCTCTGAATGAGCAGTTCTTC. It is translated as CASSQDQWLAGALNEQFF.

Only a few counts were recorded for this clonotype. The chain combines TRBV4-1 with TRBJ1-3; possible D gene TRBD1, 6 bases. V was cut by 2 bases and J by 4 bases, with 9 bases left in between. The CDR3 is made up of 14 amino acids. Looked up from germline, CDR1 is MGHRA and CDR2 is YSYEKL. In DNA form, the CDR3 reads TGCGCCAGCAGCCAAACAGGGATCGGAAACACCATATATTTT. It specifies CASSQTGIGNTIYF.

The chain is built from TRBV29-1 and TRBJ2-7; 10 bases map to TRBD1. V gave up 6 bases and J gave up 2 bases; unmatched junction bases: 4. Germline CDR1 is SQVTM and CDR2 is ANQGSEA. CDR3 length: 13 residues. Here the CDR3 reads CSVSGQGAYEQYF. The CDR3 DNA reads TGCAGCGTGTCCGGACAGGGGGCCTACGAGCAGTACTTC.

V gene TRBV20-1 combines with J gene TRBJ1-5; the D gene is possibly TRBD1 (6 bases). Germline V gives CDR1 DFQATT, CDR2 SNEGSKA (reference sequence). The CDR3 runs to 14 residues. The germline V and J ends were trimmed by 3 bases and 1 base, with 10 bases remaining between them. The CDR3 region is CSASRGGSNQPQHF. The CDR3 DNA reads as TGCAGTGCTAGCAGGGGAGGGAGCAATCAGCCCCAGCATTTT.

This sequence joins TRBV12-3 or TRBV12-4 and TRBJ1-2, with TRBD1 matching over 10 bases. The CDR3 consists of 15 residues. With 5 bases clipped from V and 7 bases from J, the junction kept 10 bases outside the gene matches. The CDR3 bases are TGTGCCAGCAGTCGAGACAGGGGGCTGGGGGTTGGCTACACCTTC. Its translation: CASSRDRGLGVGYTF.

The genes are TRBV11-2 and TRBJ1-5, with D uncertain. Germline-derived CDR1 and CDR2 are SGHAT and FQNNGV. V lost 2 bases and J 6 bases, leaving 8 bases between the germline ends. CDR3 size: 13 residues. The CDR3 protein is CASSLWSGQPQHF. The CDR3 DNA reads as TGTGCCAGCAGCTTATGGAGTGGTCAGCCCCAGCATTTT.

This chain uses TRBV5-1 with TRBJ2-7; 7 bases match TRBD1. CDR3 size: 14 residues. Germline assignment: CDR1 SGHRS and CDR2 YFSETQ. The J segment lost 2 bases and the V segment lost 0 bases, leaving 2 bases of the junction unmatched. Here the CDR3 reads CASSLEQGTYEQYF. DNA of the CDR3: TGCGCCAGCAGCTTGGAACAGGGGACCTACGAGCAGTACTTC. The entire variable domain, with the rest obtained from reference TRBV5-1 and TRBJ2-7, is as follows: KAGVTQTPRYLIKTRGQQVTLSCSPISGHRSVSWYQQTPGQGLQFLFEYFSETQRNKGNFPGRFSGRQFSNSRSEMNVSTLELGDSALYLCASSLEQGTYEQYFGPGTRLTVT.

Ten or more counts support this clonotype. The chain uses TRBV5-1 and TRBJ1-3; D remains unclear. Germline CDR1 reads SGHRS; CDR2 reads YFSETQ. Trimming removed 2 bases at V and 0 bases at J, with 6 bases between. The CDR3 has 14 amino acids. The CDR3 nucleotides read TGCGCCAGCAGCTTCAGGAGCTCTGGAAACACCATATATTTT. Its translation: CASSFRSSGNTIYF.

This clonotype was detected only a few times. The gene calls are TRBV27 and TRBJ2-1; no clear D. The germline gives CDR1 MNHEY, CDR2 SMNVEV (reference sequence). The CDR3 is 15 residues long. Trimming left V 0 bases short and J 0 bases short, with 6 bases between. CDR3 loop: CASSLSNPSYNEQFF. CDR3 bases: TGTGCCAGCAGTTTATCGAACCCCTCCTACAATGAGCAGTTCTTC.

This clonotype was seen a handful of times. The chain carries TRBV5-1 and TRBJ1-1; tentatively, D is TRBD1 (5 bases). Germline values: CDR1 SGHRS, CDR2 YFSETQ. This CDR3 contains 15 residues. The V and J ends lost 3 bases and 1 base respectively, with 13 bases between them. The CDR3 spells CASSSQGRRNTEAFF. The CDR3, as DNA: TGCGCCAGCAGCTCGCAGGGACGGAGGAACACTGAAGCTTTCTTT.

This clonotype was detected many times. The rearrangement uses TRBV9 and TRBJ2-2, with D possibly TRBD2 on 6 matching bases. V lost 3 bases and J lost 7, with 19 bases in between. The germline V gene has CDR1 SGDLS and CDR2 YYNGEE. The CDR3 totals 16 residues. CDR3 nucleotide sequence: TGTGCCAGCAGCGCGGACGGGACTCTCAACGTCGGGGAGCTGTTTTTT. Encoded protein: CASSADGTLNVGELFF.

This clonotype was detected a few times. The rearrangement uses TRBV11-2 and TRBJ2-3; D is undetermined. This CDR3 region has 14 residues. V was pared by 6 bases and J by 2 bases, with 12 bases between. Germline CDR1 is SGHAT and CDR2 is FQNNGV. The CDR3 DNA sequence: TGTGCCAGCAGTTCAAGACTCACCACAGATACGCAGTATTTT. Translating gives CASSSRLTTDTQYF.

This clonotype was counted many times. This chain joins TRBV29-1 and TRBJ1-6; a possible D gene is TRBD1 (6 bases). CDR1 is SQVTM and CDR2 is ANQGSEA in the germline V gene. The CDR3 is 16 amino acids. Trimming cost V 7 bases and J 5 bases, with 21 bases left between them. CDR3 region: CSGTGTPQTNNSPLHF. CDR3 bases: TGCAGCGGCACCGGGACACCCCAAACCAATAATTCACCCCTCCACTTT.

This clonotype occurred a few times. In nucleotides, the CDR3 is TGCAGTCCAAAGACTAGCGTGAGAAATGAGCAGTTCTTC. It yields the protein CSPKTSVRNEQFF. The chain carries TRBV20-1 and TRBJ2-1, with 8 bases identical to TRBD2. The CDR3 loop spans 13 amino acids. Germline V lookup: CDR1 DFQATT, CDR2 SNEGSKA (reference sequence). V lost 8 bases, J lost 7 bases, and 10 bases stayed unmatched.

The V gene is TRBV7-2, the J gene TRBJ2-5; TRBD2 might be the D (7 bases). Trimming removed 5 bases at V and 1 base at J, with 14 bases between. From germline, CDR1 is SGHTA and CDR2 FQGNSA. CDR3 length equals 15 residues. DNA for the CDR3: TGTGCCAGCAGCCGTCGGAGGGGGGGCCAAGAGACCCAGTACTTC. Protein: CASSRRRGGQETQYF.

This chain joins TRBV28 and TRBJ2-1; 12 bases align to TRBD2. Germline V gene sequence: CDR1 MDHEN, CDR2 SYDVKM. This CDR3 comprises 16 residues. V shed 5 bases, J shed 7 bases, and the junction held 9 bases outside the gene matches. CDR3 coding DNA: TGTGCCAGCAGTCTCCTAGGACTAGCGGGAATGAATGAGCAGTTCTTC. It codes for CASSLLGLAGMNEQFF.

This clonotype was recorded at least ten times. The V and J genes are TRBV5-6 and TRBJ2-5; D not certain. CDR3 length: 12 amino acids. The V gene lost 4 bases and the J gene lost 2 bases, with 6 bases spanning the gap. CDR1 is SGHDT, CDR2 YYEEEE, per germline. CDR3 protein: CASSRAQETQYF. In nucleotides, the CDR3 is TGTGCCAGCAGCCGGGCGCAAGAGACCCAGTACTTC.

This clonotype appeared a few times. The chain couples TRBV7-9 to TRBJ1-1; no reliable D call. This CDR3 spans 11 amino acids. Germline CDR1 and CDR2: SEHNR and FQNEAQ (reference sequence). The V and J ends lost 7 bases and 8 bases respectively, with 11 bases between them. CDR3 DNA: TGTGCCAGCATTTGGCGGGCGGAAGCTTTCTTT. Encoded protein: CASIWRAEAFF.

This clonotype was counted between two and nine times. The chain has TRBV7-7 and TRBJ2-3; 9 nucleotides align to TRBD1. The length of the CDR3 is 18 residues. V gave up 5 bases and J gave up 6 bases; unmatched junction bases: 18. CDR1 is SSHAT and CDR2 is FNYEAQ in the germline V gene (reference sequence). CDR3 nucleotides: TGTGCCAGCAGCCCCCGGGACAGGGCGTCCCCCGGGATGGATACGCAGTATTTT. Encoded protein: CASSPRDRASPGMDTQYF.

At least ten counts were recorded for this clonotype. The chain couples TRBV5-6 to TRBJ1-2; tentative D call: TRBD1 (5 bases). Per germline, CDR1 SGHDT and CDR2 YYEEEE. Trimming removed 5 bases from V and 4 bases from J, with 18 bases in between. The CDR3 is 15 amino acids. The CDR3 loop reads CASRQGNRIPYGYTF. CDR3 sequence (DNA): TGTGCCAGCAGGCAGGGAAACCGAATTCCCTATGGCTACACCTTC.

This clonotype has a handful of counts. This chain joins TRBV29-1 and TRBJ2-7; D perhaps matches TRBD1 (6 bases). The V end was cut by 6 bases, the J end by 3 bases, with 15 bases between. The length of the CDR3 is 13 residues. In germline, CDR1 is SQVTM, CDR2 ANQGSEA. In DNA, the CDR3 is TGCAGCGTGTACCCCCTGGACAGCTACGAGCAGTACTTC. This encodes CSVYPLDSYEQYF.

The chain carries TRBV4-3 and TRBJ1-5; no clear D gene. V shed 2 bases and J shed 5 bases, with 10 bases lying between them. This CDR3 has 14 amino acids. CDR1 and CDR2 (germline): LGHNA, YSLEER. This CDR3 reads CASSQRREDQPQHF. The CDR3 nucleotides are TGCGCCAGCAGCCAAAGGAGGGAGGATCAGCCCCAGCATTTT.

CDR3 nucleotide sequence: TGTGCCAGCAGTTCGCAGGGGGCTGTCACCGGGGAGCTGTTTTTT. Translating gives CASSSQGAVTGELFF. This sequence joins TRBV28 and TRBJ2-2, with TRBD1 matching over 8 bases. The CDR3 extends over 15 amino acids. The germline V gene encodes CDR1 MDHEN and CDR2 SYDVKM. Unmatched junction bases numbered 5, after V lost 4 bases and J lost 4 bases.

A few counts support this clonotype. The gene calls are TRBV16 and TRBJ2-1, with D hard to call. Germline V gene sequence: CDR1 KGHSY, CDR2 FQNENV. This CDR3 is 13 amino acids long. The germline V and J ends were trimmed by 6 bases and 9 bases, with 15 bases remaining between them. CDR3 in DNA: TGTGCCAGCAGTCCTACGGTCATAGGTGAGCAGTTCTTC. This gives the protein CASSPTVIGEQFF. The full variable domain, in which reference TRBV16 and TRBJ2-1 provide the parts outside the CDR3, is GEEVAQTPKHLVRGEGQKAKLYCAPIKGHSYVFWYQQVLKNEFKFLISFQNENVFDETGMPKERFSAKCLPNSPCSLEIQATKLEDSAVYFCASSPTVIGEQFFGPGTRLTVL.

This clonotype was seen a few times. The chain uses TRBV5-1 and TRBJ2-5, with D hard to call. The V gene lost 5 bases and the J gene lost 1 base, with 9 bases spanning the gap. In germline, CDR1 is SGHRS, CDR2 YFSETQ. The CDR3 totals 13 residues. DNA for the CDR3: TGCGCCAGCAGTCGGTTCTCCCAAGAGACCCAGTACTTC. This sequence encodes CASSRFSQETQYF.

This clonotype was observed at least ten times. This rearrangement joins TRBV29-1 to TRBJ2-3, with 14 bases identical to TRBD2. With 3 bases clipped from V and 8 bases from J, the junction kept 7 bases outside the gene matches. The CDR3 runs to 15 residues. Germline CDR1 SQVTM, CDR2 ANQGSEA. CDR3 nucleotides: TGCAGCGTTGATGGGACTAGCGGGAGTCCAGTTACGCAGTATTTT. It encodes CSVDGTSGSPVTQYF.

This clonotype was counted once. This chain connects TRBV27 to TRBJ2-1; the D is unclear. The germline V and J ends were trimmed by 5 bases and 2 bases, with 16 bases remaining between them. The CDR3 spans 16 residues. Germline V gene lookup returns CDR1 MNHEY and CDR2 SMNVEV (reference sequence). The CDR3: CASSPLLGFPYNEQFF. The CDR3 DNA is TGTGCCAGCAGTCCCCTACTGGGTTTTCCCTACAATGAGCAGTTCTTC.

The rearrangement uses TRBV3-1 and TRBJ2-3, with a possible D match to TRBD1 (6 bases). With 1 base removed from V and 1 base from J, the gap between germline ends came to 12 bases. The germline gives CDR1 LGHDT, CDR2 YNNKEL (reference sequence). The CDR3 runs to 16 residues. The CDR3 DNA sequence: TGTGCCAGCAGCCAAGCCACAGGGTCCGGCACAGATACGCAGTATTTT. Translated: CASSQATGSGTDTQYF.

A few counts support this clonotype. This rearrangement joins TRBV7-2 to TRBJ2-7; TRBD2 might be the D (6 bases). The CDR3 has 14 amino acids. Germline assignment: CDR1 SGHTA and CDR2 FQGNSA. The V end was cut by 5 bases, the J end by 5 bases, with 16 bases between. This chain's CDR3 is CASSQDGSSHEQYF. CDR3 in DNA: TGTGCCAGCAGCCAGGACGGGAGTTCGCACGAGCAGTACTTC.